These 7 T cell receptor beta chains originate from one sample sequenced in a study of OX40 agonist ivuxolimab in advanced cancers. Data came from immunoSEQ multiplex PCR; TCRdb stores just in-frame clones and leaves some out. The data hold fewer than 85,000 clones, with 90% observed a single time. The sample here was CD4+ or CD8+ T cells sorted from blood, taken in a trial of the OX40 agonist ivuxolimab. The receptors come from an adult with an advanced solid tumor such as melanoma, head and neck, liver or kidney cancer.

The V call is TRBV11-2, the J call TRBJ2-1; D remains ambiguous. Trimming removed 5 bases from V and 3 bases from J, with 14 bases in between. Germline V gene sequence: CDR1 SGHAT, CDR2 FQNNGV. The length of the CDR3 is 15 residues. The DNA for the CDR3 is TGTGCCAGCAGCCCCCCCGGGCGGATCTACAATGAGCAGTTCTTC. It is translated as CASSPPGRIYNEQFF.

This clone has a single count. J is TRBJ2-3 and V is TRBV18, with 13 bases fitting TRBD2. Germline V gene lookup returns CDR1 KGHSH and CDR2 LQKENI. V lost 4 bases, J lost 3 bases, and 4 bases stayed unmatched. The CDR3 extends over 16 amino acids. The CDR3 region is CASSRGTSGVTDTQYF. Here the CDR3 DNA reads TGTGCCAGCTCACGGGGGACTAGCGGGGTGACAGATACGCAGTATTTT.

The chain joins TRBV4-1 to TRBJ2-3; 9 bases fit TRBD2. V was clipped by 1 base and J by 5 bases; unmatched bases: 13. In germline, CDR1 is MGHRA, CDR2 YSYEKL. The CDR3 is 18 amino acids. CDR3 amino acids: CASSQGGLAGPARDTQYF. The CDR3 bases are TGCGCCAGCAGCCAAGGAGGGCTAGCGGGGCCTGCTCGAGATACGCAGTATTTT.

The rearrangement joins TRBV5-1 to TRBJ2-7; no reliable D call. The CDR3 consists of 13 residues. The germline CDR1 and CDR2 sequences are SGHRS and YFSETQ. The ends were cut back, 4 bases at V and 4 bases at J, with 12 bases in the middle. CDR3 nucleotide sequence: TGCGCCAGCAGCCCGCTTCAAGGTTACGAGCAGTACTTC. Translating gives CASSPLQGYEQYF.

The V call is TRBV7-2, the J call TRBJ2-1; D unresolved. This CDR3 is built from 11 residues. Germline V CDR1 and CDR2: SGHTA, FQGNSA. V gave up 0 bases and J gave up 10 bases, with 4 bases separating them. CDR3 loop: CASSLATEQFF. The CDR3 region has the DNA TGTGCCAGCAGCTTAGCAACCGAGCAGTTCTTC.

The chain is built from TRBV7-3 and TRBJ2-7; D is possibly TRBD2 (6 bases). Germline assignment: CDR1 SGHTA and CDR2 FQGTGA. This CDR3 is built from 14 residues. Trimming took 5 bases from V and 3 from J, leaving 14 bases between them. The CDR3 region has the DNA TGTGCCAGCAGCGTGGCGGGACTGGGCTACGAGCAGTACTTC. Amino acid sequence: CASSVAGLGYEQYF.

Concerning this clone: Within the sample, other DNA sequences also encode this same CDR3. This sequence joins TRBV30 and TRBJ2-2; 8 bases fit TRBD1. The trim removed 3 bases at V and 1 base at J, leaving 4 bases unmatched. The germline V gene encodes CDR1 GTSNPN and CDR2 SVGIG (reference sequence). The CDR3 extends over 15 amino acids. The CDR3: CAWRGGTGNTGELFF. DNA of the CDR3: TGTGCCTGGAGGGGTGGGACAGGGAACACCGGGGAGCTGTTTTTT. Supplemented by reference TRBV30 and TRBJ2-2, the full variable domain reads SQTIHQWPATLVQPVGSPLSLECTVEGTSNPNLYWYRQAAGRGLQLLFYSVGIGQISSEVPQNLSASRPQDRQFILSSKKLLLSDSGFYLCAWRGGTGNTGELFFGEGSRLTVL.